This is a list of T cell receptor beta chains from one sample in a study of response to subunit inactivated influenza vaccine. TCRdb re-called the RT-PCR reads with MiXCR, one entry per CDR3 protein. This sample carries 450,000 to 550,000 distinct CDR3 sequences, around 25% of them seen once, and the ten largest clones take over 1.5%. Here the sequenced sample was CD4+ T cells sorted from PBMCs, taken roughly 5 days after vaccination. These receptors came from a man in his fifties who received an inactivated influenza vaccine. Each CDR3 is given with its conserved first and last residue. Fields, in order: V gene, J gene, CDR3 protein.

v_gene: TRBV11-2
j_gene: TRBJ1-2
CDR3aa: CASSFQGSGYTF

v_gene: TRBV24-1
j_gene: TRBJ2-2
CDR3aa: CATSEPGQGADEELFF

v_gene: TRBV29-1
j_gene: TRBJ1-1
CDR3aa: CSVEETGRGRNTEAFF

v_gene: TRBV19
j_gene: TRBJ1-2
CDR3aa: CASSIQTGRLNYGYTF

v_gene: TRBV5-1
j_gene: TRBJ2-5
CDR3aa: CASSLLQGAGQTQYF

v_gene: TRBV10-3
j_gene: TRBJ2-5
CDR3aa: CAIREGGETQYF

v_gene: TRBV5-1
j_gene: TRBJ2-3
CDR3aa: CASSLAVAGGSTDTQYF

v_gene: TRBV19
j_gene: TRBJ2-6
CDR3aa: CASTQGDFGANVLTF

v_gene: TRBV12-3/TRBV12-4
j_gene: TRBJ2-3
CDR3aa: CASSSNTGTSGTDTQYF

v_gene: TRBV7-2
j_gene: TRBJ2-1
CDR3aa: CASSLGFYGGLHNEQFF

v_gene: TRBV12-3/TRBV12-4
j_gene: TRBJ1-5
CDR3aa: CASSAGGNQPQHF

v_gene: TRBV9
j_gene: TRBJ2-3
CDR3aa: CASAPGPATDTQYF

v_gene: TRBV7-2
j_gene: TRBJ1-1
CDR3aa: CASSLGGYNTEAFF

v_gene: TRBV4-3
j_gene: TRBJ2-2
CDR3aa: CASSLLQTSVGTGELFF

v_gene: TRBV5-1
j_gene: TRBJ2-7
CDR3aa: CASSMRTSGSEQYF

v_gene: TRBV4-2
j_gene: TRBJ2-5
CDR3aa: CASSQESAGQVRETQYF

v_gene: TRBV12-3/TRBV12-4
j_gene: TRBJ2-1
CDR3aa: CASSLALGQGPNEQFF

v_gene: TRBV29-1
j_gene: TRBJ2-7
CDR3aa: CSVVHDRPSYEQYF

v_gene: TRBV6-5
j_gene: TRBJ1-1
CDR3aa: CASSYSLTSNMNTEAFF

v_gene: TRBV4-2
j_gene: TRBJ2-5
CDR3aa: CASSQDLGQGGETQYF

v_gene: TRBV20-1
j_gene: TRBJ2-3
CDR3aa: CSARVGGQGRGYAYF

v_gene: TRBV5-6
j_gene: TRBJ2-7
CDR3aa: CASSLMAVSYEQYF

v_gene: TRBV28
j_gene: TRBJ2-1
CDR3aa: CASSLSSKSYNEQFF

v_gene: TRBV20-1
j_gene: TRBJ2-7
CDR3aa: CSAPGQGAQEQYF

v_gene: TRBV5-1
j_gene: TRBJ2-1
CDR3aa: CASSLAGTAGNEQFF

v_gene: TRBV3-1
j_gene: TRBJ2-2
CDR3aa: CASSQLSWGTGELFF